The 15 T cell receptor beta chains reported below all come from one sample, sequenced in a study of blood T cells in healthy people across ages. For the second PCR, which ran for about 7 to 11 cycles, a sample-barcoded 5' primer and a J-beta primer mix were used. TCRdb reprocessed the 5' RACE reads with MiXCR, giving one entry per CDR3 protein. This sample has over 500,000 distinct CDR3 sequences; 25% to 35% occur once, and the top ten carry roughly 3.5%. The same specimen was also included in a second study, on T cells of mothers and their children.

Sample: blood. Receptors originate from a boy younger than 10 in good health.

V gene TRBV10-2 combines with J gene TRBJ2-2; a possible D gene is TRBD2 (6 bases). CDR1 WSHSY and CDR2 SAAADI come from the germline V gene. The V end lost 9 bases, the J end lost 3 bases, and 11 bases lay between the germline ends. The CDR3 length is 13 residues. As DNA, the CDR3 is TGCGCCAGTTGGGACTTATACACCGGGGAGCTGTTTTTT. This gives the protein CASWDLYTGELFF.

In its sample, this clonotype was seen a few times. CDR3 residues: CASSQGGLNIQYF. The CDR3 coding sequence is TGTGCCAGCAGCCAAGGGGGTTTGAACATTCAGTACTTC. J is TRBJ2-4 and V is TRBV14; D is unclear. V shed 1 base and J shed 7 bases, with 8 bases lying between them. Germline values: CDR1 SGHDN, CDR2 FVKESK. The CDR3 covers 13 residues.

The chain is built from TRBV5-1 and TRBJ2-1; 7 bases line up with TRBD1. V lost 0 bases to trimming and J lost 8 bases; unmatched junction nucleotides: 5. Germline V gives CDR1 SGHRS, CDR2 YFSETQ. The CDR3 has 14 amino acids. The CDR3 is CASSLGDRVHEQFF. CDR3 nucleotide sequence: TGCGCCAGCAGCTTGGGGGACAGAGTCCATGAGCAGTTCTTC.

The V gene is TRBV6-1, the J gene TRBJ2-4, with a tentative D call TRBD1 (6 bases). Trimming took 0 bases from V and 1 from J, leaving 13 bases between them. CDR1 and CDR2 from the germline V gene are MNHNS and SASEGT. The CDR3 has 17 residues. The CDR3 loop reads CASSEAGWGLAKNIQYF. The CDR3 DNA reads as TGTGCCAGCAGTGAAGCGGGTTGGGGGCTGGCCAAAAACATTCAGTACTTC.

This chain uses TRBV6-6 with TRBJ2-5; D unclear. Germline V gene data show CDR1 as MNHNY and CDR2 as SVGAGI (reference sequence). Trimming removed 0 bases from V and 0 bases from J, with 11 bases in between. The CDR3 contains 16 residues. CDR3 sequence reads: CASSYSAVAHQETQYF. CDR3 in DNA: TGTGCCAGCAGTTACTCGGCGGTAGCACACCAAGAGACCCAGTACTTC.

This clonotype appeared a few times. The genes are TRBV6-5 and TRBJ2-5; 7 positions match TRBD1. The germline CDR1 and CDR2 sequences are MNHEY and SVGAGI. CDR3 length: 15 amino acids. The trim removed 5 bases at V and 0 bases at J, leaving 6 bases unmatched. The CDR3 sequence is CASSRGTAYQETQYF. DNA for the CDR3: TGTGCCAGCAGTCGAGGGACAGCGTACCAAGAGACCCAGTACTTC.

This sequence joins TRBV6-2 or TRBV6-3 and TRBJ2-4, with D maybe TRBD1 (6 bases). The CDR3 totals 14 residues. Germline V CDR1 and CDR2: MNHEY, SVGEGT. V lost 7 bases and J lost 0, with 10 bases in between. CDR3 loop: CASTDRIAKNIQYF. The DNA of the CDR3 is TGTGCCAGCACCGACAGGATAGCCAAAAACATTCAGTACTTC.

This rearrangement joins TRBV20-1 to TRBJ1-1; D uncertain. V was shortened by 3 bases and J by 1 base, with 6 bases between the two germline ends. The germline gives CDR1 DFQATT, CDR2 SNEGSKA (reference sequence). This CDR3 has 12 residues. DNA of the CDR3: TGCAGTGCTAGTCCAGGGAACACTGAAGCTTTCTTT. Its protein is CSASPGNTEAFF.

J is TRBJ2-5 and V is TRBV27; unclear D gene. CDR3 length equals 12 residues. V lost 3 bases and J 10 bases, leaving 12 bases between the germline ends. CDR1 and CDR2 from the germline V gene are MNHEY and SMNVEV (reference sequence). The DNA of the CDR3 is TGTGCCAGCAGTTTTCTTTCTGGGGACCAGTACTTC. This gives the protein CASSFLSGDQYF.

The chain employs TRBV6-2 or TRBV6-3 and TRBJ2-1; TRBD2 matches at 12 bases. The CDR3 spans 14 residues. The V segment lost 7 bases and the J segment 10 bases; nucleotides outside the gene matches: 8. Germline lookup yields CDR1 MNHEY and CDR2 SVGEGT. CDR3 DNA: TGTGCCAGCAACTCTGGACTAGCGGGACACGAGCAGTTCTTC. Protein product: CASNSGLAGHEQFF.

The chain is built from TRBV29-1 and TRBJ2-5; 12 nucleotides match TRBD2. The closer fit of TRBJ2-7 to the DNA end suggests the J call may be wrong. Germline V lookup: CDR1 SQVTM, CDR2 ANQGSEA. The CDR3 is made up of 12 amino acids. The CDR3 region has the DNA TGCAGCGCCAGACTAGCGGGAGACGAGCAGTACTTC. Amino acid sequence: CSARLAGDEQYF.

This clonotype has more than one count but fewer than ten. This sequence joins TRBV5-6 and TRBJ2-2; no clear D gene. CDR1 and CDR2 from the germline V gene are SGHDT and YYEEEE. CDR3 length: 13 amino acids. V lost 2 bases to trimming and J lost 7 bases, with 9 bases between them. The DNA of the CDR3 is TGTGCCAGCAGCTTTTTCTCTGGCGGGGAGCTGTTTTTT. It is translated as CASSFFSGGELFF.

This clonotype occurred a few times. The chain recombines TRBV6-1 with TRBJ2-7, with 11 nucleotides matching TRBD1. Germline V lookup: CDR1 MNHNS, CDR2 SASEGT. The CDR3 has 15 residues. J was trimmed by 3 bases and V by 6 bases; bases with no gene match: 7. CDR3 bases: TGTGCCAGCAGCCCGCGGGACAGGGGGAACTACGAGCAGTACTTC. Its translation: CASSPRDRGNYEQYF.

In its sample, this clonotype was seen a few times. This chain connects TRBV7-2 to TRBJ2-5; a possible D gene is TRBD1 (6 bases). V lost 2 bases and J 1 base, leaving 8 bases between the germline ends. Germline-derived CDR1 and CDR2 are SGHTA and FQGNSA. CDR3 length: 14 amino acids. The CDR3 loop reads CASSLKGVQETQYF. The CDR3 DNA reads TGTGCCAGCAGCTTAAAGGGGGTCCAAGAGACCCAGTACTTC.

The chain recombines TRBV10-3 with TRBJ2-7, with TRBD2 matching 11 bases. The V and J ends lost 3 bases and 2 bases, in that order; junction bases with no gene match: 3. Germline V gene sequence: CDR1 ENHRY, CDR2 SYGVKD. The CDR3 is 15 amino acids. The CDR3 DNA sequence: TGTGCCATCAGTGACCCTAGCGGGGGGACCTACGAGCAGTACTTC. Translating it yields CAISDPSGGTYEQYF.